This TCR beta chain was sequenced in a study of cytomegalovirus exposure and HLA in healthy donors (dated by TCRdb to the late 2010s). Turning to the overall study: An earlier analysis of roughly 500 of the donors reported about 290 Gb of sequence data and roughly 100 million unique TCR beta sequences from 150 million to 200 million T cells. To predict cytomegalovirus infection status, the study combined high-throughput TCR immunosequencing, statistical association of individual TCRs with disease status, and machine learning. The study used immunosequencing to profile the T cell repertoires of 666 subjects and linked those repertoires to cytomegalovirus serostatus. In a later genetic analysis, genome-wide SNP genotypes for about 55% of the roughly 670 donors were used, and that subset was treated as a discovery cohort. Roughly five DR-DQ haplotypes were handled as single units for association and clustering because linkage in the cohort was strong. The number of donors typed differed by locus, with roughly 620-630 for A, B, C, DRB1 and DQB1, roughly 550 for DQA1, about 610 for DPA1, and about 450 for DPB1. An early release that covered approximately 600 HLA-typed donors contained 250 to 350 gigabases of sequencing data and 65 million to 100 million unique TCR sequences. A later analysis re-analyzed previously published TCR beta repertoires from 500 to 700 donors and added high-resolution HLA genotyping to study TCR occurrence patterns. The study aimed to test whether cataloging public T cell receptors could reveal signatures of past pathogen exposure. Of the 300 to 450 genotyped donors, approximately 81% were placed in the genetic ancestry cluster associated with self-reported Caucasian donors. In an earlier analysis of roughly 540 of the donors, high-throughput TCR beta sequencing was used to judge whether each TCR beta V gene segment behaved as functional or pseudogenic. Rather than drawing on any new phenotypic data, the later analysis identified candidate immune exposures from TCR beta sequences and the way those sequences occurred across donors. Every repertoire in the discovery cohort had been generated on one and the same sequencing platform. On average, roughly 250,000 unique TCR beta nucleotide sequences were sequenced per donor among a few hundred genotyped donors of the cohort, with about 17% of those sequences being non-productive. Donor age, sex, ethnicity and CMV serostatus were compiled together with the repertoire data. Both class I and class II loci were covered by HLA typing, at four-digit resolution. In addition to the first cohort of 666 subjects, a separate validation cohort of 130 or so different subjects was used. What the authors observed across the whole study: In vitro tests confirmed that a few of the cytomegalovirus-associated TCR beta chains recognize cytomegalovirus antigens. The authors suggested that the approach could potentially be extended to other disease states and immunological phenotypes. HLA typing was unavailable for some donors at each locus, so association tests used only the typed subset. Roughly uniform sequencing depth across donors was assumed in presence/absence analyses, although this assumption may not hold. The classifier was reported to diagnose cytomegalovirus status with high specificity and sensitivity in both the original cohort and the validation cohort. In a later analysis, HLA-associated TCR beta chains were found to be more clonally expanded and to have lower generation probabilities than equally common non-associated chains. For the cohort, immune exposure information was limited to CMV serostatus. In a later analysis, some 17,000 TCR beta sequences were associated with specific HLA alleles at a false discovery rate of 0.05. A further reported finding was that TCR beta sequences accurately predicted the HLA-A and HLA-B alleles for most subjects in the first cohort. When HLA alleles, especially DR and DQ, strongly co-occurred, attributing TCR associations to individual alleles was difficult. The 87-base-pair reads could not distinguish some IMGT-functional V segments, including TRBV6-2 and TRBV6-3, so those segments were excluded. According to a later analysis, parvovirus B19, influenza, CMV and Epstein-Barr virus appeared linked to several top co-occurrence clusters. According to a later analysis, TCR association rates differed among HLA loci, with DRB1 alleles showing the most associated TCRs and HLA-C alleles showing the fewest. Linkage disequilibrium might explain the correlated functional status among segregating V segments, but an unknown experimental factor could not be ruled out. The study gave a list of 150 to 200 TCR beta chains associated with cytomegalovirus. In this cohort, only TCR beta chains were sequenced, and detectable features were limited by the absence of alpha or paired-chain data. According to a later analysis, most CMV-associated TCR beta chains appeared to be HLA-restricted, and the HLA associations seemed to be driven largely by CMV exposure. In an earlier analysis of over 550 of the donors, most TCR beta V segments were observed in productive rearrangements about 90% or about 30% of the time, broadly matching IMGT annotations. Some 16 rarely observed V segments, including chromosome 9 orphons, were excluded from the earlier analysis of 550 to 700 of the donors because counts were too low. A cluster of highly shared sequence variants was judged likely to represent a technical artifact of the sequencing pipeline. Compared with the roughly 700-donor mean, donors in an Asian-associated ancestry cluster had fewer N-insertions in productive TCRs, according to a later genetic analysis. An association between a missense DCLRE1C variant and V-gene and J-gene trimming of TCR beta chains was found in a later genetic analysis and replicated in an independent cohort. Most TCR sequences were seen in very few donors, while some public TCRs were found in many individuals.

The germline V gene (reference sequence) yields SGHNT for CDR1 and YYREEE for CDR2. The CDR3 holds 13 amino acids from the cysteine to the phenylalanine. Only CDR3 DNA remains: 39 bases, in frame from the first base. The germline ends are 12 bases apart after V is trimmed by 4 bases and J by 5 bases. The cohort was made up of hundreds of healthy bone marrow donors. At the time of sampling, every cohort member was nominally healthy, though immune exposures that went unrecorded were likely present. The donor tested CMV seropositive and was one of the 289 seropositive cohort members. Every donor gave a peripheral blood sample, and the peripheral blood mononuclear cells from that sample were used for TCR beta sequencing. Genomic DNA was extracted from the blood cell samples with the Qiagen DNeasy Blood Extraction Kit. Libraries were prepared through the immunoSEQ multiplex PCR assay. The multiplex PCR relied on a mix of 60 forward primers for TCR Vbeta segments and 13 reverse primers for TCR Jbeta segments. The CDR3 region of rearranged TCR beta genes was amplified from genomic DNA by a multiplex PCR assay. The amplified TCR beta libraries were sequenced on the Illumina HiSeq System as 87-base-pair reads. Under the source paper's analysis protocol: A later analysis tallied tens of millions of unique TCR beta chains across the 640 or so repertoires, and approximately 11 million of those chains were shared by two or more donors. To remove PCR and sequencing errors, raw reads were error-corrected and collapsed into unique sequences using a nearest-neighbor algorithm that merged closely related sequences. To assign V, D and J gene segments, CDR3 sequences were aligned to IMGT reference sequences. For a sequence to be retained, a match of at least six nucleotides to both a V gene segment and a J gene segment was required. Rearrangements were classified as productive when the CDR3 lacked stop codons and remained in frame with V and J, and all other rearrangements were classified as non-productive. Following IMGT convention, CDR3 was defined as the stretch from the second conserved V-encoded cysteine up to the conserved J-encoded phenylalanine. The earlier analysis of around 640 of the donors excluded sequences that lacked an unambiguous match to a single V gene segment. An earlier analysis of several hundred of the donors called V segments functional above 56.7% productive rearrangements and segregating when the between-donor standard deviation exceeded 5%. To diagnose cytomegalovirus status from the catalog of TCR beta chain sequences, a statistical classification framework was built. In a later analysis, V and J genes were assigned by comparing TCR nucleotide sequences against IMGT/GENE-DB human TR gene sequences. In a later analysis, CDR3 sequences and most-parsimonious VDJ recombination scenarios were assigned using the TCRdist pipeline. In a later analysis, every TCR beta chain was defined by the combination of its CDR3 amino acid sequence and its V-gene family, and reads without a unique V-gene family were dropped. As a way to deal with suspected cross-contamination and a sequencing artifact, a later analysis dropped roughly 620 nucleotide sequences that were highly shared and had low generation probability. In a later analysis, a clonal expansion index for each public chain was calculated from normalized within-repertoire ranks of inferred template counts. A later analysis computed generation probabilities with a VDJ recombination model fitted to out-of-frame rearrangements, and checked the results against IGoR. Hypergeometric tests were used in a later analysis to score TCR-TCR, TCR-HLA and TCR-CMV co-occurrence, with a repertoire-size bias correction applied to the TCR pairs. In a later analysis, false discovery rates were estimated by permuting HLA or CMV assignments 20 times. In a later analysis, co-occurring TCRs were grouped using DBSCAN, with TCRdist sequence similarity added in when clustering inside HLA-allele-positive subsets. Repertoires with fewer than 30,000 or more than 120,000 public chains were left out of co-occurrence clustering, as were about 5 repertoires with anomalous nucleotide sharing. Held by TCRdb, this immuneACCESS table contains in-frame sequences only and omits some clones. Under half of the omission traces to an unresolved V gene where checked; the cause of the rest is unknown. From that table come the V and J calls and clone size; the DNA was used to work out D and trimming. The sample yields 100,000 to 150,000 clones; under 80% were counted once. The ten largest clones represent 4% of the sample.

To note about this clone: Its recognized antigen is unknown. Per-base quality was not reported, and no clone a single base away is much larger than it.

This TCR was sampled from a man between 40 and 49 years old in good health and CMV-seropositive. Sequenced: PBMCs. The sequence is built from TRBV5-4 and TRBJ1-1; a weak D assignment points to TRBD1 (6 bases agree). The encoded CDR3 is CASSPGVRTEAFF. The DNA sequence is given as TGTGCCAGCAGCCCAGGGGTGAGGACTGAAGCTTTCTTT.